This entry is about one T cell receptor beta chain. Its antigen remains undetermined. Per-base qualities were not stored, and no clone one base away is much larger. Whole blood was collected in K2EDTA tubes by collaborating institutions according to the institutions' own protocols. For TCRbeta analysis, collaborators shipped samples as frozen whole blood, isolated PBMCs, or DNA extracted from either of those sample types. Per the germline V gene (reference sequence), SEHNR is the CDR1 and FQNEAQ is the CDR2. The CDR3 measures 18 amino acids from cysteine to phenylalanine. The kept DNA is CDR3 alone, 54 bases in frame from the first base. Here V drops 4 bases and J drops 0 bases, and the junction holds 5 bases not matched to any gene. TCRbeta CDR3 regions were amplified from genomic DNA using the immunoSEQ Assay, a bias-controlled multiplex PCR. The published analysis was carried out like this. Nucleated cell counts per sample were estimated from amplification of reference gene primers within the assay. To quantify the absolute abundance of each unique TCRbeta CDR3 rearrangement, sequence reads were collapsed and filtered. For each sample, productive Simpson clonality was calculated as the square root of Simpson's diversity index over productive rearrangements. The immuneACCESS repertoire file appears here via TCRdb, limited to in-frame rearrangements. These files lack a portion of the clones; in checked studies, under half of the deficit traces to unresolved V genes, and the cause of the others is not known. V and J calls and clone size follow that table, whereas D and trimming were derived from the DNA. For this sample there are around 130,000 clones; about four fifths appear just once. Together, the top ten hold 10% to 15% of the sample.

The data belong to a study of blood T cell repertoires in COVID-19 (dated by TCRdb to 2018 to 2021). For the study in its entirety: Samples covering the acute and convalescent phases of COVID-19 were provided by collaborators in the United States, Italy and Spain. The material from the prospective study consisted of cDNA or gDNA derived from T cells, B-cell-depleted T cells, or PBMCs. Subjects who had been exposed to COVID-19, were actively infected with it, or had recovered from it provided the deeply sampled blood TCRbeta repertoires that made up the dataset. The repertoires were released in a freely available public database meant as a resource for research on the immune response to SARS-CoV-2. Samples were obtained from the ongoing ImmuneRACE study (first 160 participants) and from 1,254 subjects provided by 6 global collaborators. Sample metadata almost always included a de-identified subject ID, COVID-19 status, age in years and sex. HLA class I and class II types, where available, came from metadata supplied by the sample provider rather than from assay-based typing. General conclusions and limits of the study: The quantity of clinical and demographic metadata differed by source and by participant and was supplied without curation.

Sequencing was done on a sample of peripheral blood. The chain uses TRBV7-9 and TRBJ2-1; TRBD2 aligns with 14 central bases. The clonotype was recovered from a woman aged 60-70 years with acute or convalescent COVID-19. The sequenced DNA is TGTGCCAGCAGCTGGACTAGCGGGGGGACTCGCTCCTACAATGAGCAGTTCTTC. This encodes CASSWTSGGTRSYNEQFF.